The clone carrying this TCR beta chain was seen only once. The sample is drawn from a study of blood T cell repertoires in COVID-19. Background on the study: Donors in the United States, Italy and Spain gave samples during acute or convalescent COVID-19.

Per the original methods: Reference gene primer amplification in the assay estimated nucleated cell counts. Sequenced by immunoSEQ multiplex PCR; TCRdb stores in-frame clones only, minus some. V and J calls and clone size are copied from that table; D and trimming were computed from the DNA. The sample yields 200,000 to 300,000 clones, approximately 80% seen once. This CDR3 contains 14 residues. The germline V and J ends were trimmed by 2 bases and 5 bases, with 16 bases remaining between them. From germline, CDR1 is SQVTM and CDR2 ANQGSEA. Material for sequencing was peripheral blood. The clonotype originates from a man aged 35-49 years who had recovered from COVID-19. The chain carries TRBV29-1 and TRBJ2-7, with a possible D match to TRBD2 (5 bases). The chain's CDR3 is CSVEIEGKQNEQYF. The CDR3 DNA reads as TGCAGCGTTGAAATAGAGGGAAAGCAGAACGAGCAGTACTTC.